The 13 T cell receptor beta chains presented below share a single source sample, sequenced in a study of T cells in Graves' hyperthyroidism and ophthalmopathy. Amplification of TCR beta CDR3 regions was performed using RNA transcripts as template. HTBI primers were employed in a first-round RT-PCR of the TCR CDR3. MiXCR, applied by TCRdb to the multiplex PCR reads, yields one record per CDR3 protein. This table has a few hundred thousand distinct CDR3 sequences, approximately 44% appearing once. Sequences were obtained from peripheral blood or thyroid tissue (not recorded which). The receptors were sampled from a woman aged 18-35 years with Graves' hyperthyroidism.

The chain is built from TRBV9 and TRBJ1-6, with a weak D call TRBD1 (5 bases). Germline CDR1 reads SGDLS; CDR2 reads YYNGEE. The CDR3 has 17 residues. V shed 4 bases and J shed 7 bases, with 21 bases lying between them. The CDR3 loop is CASSTSGTGEQNSPLHF. The CDR3 DNA is TGTGCCAGCAGCACTAGCGGGACCGGGGAGCAGAATTCACCCCTCCACTTT. Supplemented by reference TRBV9 and TRBJ1-6, the full variable domain reads DSGVTQTPKHLITATGQRVTLRCSPRSGDLSVYWYQQSLDQGLQFLIQYYNGEERAKGNILERFSAQQFPDLHSELNLSSLELGDSALYFCASSTSGTGEQNSPLHFGNGTRLTVT.

Points on this clonotype: A junction end diverges from the germline sequence, so it may reflect a read error. This chain connects TRBV11-2 to TRBJ2-7, with D perhaps given as TRBD1 or TRBD2 (5 bases each). Germline-derived CDR1 and CDR2 are SGHAT and FQNNGV. The CDR3 runs 15 residues. The CDR3 nucleotides read TGTCCCAGCAGCTGGACTCAGGGAAACTCCTACGAGCAGTACTTC. Its translation is CPSSWTQGNSYEQYF.

Details on this clonotype: The junction departs from germline at one end; a sequencing error may be responsible. The chain joins TRBV10-3 to TRBJ1-2; D not certain. Germline CDR1 and CDR2: ENHRY and SYGVKD. The CDR3 is made up of 11 amino acids. CDR3 DNA: TGTGCCATCAGTGGGACTAGCGGGAGGCCCTTC. As protein: CAISGTSGRPF.

The chain employs TRBV7-2 and TRBJ1-1, with TRBD1 identical over 9 bases. V lost 5 bases, J lost 4 bases, and 14 bases stayed unmatched. This CDR3 contains 17 residues. CDR1 and CDR2 (germline): SGHTA, FQGNSA. The CDR3 region is CASSLRPGTGRVTEAFF. The CDR3, as DNA: TGTGCCAGCAGCCTCCGCCCCGGGACAGGGCGAGTCACTGAAGCTTTCTTT.

This sequence joins TRBV15 and TRBJ1-5; 9 bases agree with TRBD1. V lost 7 bases to trimming and J lost 4 bases; unmatched junction nucleotides: 11. CDR1 is LNHNV and CDR2 is YYDKDF in the germline V gene (reference sequence). CDR3 length: 16 residues. This chain's CDR3 is CATISGQGKANQPQHF. CDR3 DNA: TGTGCCACCATCAGCGGACAGGGGAAAGCTAATCAGCCCCAGCATTTT.

This clonotype occurred a few times. Here the CDR3 DNA reads TGTGCCAGCAGTTTAAATGGCCGGACCGGGGAGCTGTTTTTT. Its protein product is CASSLNGRTGELFF. This chain uses TRBV12-3 or TRBV12-4 with TRBJ2-2; no clear D. CDR3 length: 14 residues. V shed 2 bases and J shed 5 bases, with 9 bases lying between them.

Of note for this clonotype: Given a much more abundant clone one base away, this may be a read error. The chain carries TRBV7-8 and TRBJ2-7; D not resolved. V was cut by 5 bases and J by 2 bases, with 13 bases left in between. Germline V gives CDR1 SGHVS, CDR2 FQNEAQ. The CDR3 covers 14 residues. The CDR3 protein is CASSLMTAAYEQYF. CDR3 nucleotides: TGTGCCAGCAGCCTAATGACCGCCGCCTACGAGCAGTACTTC. The whole variable domain, filled in from reference TRBV7-8 and TRBJ2-7, reads GAGVSQSPRYKVAKRGQDVALRCDPISGHVSLFWYQQALGQGPEFLTYFQNEAQLDKSGLPSDRFFAERPEGSVSTLKIQRTQQEDSAVYLCASSLMTAAYEQYFGPGTRLTVT.

The count of this clonotype is one. This sequence joins TRBV10-3 and TRBJ2-2; D perhaps matches TRBD1 (5 bases). The CDR3 runs 14 residues. Germline V lookup: CDR1 ENHRY, CDR2 SYGVKD. The CDR3 bases are TGTGTCAGCAGTTATACAGGGAACACCGGGGAGCTGTTTTTT. Translation: CVSSYTGNTGELFF.

The table lists this clonotype with many counts. The chain links TRBV4-3 to TRBJ1-2; D is perhaps TRBD1 (5 bases). CDR1 is LGHNA, CDR2 YSLEER, per germline. The CDR3 consists of 14 residues. With 5 bases removed from V and 0 bases from J, the gap between germline ends came to 10 bases. The CDR3 nucleotides read TGCGCCAGCAGCACCCGGGGGGCTAACTATGGCTACACCTTC. Translating gives CASSTRGANYGYTF.

This clonotype came up many times. The rearrangement joins TRBV14 to TRBJ2-7; D unclear. The CDR3 is made up of 15 amino acids. V was pared by 1 base and J by 3 bases, with 13 bases between. Germline V CDR1 and CDR2: SGHDN, FVKESK. The CDR3 DNA is TGTGCCAGCAGCCAAGGACTGGGGAACTACTACGAGCAGTACTTC. Protein sequence: CASSQGLGNYYEQYF.

The rearrangement joins TRBV20-1 to TRBJ2-1; no clear D gene. The J call may not be correct, given that the DNA end is closer to TRBJ2-7. This CDR3 contains 13 residues. Germline CDR1 is DFQATT and CDR2 is SNEGSKA (reference sequence). The CDR3 sequence is CSAREGPYNEQYF. The CDR3 DNA sequence: TGCAGTGCTAGAGAAGGGCCCTACAATGAGCAGTACTTC.

The chain is built from TRBV20-1 and TRBJ1-2; 11 bases agree with TRBD1. V lost 0 bases to trimming and J lost 4 bases; unmatched junction nucleotides: 7. The CDR3 is 16 amino acids. Per germline, CDR1 DFQATT and CDR2 SNEGSKA (reference sequence). CDR3 sequence (DNA): TGCAGTGCTAGAGATTCTAGGACAGGGGGCTTCTATGGCTACACCTTC. This gives the protein CSARDSRTGGFYGYTF.

In this sample, this clonotype turned up once. The rearrangement links TRBV10-3 to TRBJ1-2, with D tentatively TRBD1 (5 bases). This CDR3 has 11 amino acids. Deletions cut 6 bases from V and 8 bases from J, with 10 bases between. The germline V gene has CDR1 ENHRY and CDR2 SYGVKD. The CDR3 spells CAISQGEGYTF. Written as DNA, the CDR3 is TGTGCCATCAGCCAGGGAGAAGGCTACACCTTC.